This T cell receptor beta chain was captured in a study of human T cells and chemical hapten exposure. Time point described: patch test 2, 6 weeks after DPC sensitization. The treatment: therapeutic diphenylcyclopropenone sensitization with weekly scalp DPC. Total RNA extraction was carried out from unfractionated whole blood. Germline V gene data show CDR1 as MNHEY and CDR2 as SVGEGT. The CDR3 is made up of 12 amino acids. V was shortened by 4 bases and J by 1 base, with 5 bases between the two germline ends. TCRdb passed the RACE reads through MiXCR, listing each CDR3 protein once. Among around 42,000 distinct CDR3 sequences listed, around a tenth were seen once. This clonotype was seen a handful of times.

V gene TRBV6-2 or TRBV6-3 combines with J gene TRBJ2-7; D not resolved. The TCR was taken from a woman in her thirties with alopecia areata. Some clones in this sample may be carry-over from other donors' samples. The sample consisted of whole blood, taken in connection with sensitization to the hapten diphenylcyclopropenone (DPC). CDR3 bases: TGTGCCAGCAGTTCCGGGTCCTACGAGCAGTACTTC. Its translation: CASSSGSYEQYF.